The clone carrying this T cell receptor (beta chain) appeared a few times. What it recognizes is unknown. These data come from a study of CD8 T cells in ankylosing spondylitis. Quantitative 5'-RACE with molecular barcodes was used to make the TCR beta libraries. Via MiXCR, TCRdb re-called the 5' RACE reads, giving one row per CDR3 protein. The sample records approximately 110,000 distinct CDR3 sequences, 24% being singletons. General study results and limits: Reportedly, matched ankylosing spondylitis synovial fluid was significantly enriched for disease-linked clones. Relatively rare in peripheral blood, disease-linked clones were also CD8+. Earlier reports found some motif variants in synovial fluid and blood in reactive arthritis.

CDR3 length: 12 residues. In germline, CDR1 is MNHEY, CDR2 SMNVEV (reference sequence). Trimming took 8 bases from V and 8 from J, leaving 15 bases between them. The sequence derives from a male donor with ankylosing spondylitis. V is TRBV27 and J is TRBJ1-2, with TRBD1 as a possible D gene (6 bases). Material for sequencing was synovial fluid, either unsorted or a sorted T cell fraction (not recorded which). CDR3 amino acids: CASGRTVSGYTF. CDR3 DNA sequence: TGTGCCAGCGGGCGGACAGTTTCCGGCTACACCTTC.